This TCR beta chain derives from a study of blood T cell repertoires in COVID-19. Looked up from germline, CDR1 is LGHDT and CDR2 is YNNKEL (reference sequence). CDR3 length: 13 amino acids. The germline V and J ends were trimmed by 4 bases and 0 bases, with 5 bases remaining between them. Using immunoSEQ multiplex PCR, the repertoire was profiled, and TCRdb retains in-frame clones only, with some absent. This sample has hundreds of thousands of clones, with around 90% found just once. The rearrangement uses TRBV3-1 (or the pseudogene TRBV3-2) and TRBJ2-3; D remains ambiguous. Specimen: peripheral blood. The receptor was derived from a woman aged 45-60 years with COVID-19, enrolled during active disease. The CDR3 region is CASSLQSTDTQYF. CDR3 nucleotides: TGTGCCAGCAGCCTTCAGAGCACAGATACGCAGTATTTT.